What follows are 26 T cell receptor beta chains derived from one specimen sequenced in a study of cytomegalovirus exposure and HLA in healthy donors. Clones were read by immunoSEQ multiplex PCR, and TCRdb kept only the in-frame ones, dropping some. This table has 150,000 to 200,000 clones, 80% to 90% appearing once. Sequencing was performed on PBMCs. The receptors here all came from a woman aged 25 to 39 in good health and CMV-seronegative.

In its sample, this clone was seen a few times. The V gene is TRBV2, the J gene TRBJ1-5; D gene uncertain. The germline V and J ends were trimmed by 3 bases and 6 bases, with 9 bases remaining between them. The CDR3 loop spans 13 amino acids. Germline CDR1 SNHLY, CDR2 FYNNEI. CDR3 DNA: TGTGCCAGCAGTGATGAGAGGAGTCAGCCCCAGCATTTT. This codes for CASSDERSQPQHF.

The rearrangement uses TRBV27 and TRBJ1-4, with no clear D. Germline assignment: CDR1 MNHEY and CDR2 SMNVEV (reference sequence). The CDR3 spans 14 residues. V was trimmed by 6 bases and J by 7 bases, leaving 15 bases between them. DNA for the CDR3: TGTGCCAGCAGGAAGGGCGTCCGGGGTGAAAAACTGTTTTTT. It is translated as CASRKGVRGEKLFF.

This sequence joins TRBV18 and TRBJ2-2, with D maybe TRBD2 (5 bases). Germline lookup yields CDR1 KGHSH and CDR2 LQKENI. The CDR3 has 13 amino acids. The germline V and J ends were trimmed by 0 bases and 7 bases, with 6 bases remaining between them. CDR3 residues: CASSPPGGGELFF. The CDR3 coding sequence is TGTGCCAGCTCACCACCCGGAGGCGGGGAGCTGTTTTTT.

CDR3 in DNA: TGCAGCGCTACGACAGATACTAGCACAGATACGCAGTATTTT. It codes for CSATTDTSTDTQYF. The V and J genes are TRBV29-1 and TRBJ2-3, with D tentatively TRBD1 (5 bases). The V gene lost 7 bases and the J gene lost 0 bases, with 14 bases spanning the gap. Germline values: CDR1 SQVTM, CDR2 ANQGSEA. The CDR3 contains 14 residues.

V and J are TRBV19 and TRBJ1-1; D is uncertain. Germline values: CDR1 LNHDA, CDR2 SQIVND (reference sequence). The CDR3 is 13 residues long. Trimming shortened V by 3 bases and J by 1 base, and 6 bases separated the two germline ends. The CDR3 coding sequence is TGTGCCAGTAGTATTTGGGCGAACACTGAAGCTTTCTTT. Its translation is CASSIWANTEAFF.

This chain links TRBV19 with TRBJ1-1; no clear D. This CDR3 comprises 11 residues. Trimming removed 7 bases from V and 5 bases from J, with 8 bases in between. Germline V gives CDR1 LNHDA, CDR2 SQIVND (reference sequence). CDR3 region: CASMGSTEAFF. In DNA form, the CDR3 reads TGTGCCAGTATGGGGAGTACTGAAGCTTTCTTT.

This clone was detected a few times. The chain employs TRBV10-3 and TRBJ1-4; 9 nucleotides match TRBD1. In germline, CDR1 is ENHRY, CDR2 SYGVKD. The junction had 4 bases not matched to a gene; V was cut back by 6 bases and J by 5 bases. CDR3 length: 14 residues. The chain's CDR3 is CAIRGTGPNEKLFF. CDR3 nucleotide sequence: TGTGCCATCAGAGGGACAGGGCCCAATGAAAAACTGTTTTTT.

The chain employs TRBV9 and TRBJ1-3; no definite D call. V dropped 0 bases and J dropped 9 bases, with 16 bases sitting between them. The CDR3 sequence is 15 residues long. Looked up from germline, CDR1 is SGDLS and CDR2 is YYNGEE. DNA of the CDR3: TGTGCCAGCAGCGTAGGTGACCCCTTGTCGGGCACCATATATTTT. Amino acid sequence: CASSVGDPLSGTIYF.

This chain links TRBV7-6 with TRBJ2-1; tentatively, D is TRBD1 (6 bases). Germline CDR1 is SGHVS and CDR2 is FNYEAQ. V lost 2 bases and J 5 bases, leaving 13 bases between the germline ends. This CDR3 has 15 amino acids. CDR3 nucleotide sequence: TGTGCCAGCAGCTTAAGCCCAGGGGAGCACAATGAGCAGTTCTTC. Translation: CASSLSPGEHNEQFF.

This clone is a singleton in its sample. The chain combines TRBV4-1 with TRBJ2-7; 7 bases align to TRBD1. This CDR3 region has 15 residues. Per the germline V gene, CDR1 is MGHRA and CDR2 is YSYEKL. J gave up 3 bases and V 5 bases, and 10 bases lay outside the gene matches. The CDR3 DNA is TGCGCCAGCAGCACCCACCCGGGACAGCTCTACGAGCAGTACTTC. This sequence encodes CASSTHPGQLYEQYF.

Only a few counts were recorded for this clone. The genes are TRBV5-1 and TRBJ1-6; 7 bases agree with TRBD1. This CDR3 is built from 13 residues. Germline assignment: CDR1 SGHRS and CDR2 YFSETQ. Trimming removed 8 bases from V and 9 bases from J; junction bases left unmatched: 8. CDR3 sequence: CASRDRDGSPLHF. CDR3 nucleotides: TGCGCCAGTCGCGACAGGGATGGTTCACCCCTCCACTTT.

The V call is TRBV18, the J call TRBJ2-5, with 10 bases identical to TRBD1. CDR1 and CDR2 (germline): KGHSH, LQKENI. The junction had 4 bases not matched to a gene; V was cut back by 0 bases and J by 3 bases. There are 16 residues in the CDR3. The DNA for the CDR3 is TGTGCCAGCTCACCACCGGGACAGGGGAGGGAAGAGACCCAGTACTTC. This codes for CASSPPGQGREETQYF.

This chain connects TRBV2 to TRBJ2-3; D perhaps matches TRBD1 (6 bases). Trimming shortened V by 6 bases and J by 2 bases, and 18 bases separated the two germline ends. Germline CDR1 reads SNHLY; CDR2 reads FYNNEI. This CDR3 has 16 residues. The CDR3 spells CASRDDRSSFTDTQYF. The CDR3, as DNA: TGTGCCAGCAGGGACGACAGGTCTTCATTCACAGATACGCAGTATTTT.

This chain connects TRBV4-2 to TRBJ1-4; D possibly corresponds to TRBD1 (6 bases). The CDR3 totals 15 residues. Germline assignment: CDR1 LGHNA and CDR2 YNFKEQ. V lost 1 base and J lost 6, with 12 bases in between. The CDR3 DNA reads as TGTGCCAGCAGCCAAGGAAGACAGGTTCATGAAAAACTGTTTTTT. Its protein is CASSQGRQVHEKLFF.

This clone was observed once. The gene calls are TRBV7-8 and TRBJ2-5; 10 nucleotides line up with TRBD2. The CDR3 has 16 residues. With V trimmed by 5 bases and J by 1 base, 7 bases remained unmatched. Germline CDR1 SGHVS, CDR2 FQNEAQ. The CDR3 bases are TGTGCCAGCAGCGACCCTGGACTAGCGGCCCAAGAGACCCAGTACTTC. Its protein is CASSDPGLAAQETQYF.

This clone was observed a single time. The CDR3 sequence: CASSQSFPSYNEQFF. The CDR3 DNA reads as TGTGCCAGCAGCCAATCATTCCCTAGCTACAATGAGCAGTTCTTC. The chain employs TRBV14 and TRBJ2-1; D unclear. Per germline, CDR1 SGHDN and CDR2 FVKESK. The CDR3 extends over 15 amino acids. Trimming stripped 2 bases from V and 3 bases from J, with 11 bases between.

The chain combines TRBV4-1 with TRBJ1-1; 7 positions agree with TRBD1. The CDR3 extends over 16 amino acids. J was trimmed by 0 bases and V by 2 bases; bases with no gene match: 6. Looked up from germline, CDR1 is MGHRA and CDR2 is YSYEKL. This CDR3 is CASSQTPGQMNTEAFF. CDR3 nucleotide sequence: TGCGCCAGCAGCCAAACTCCGGGACAGATGAACACTGAAGCTTTCTTT.

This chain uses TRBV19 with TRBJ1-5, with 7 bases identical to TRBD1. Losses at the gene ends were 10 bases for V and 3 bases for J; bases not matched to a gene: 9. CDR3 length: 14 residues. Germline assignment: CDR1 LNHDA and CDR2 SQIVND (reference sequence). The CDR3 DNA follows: TGTGCCACTTGGACAGGCGACATCAATCAGCCCCAGCATTTT. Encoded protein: CATWTGDINQPQHF.

In DNA, the CDR3 is TGTGCCAGTAGTCGACAGGGGGAAAAACTGTTTTTT. Residues: CASSRQGEKLFF. The chain couples TRBV19 to TRBJ1-4; TRBD1 matches at 8 bases. The germline V gene has CDR1 LNHDA and CDR2 SQIVND (reference sequence). V lost 5 bases to trimming and J lost 8 bases; unmatched junction nucleotides: 1. The CDR3 contains 12 residues.

The CDR3 loop is CASRDYTEAFF. CDR3 DNA: TGTGCCAGCCGAGATTACACTGAAGCTTTCTTT. The chain carries TRBV25-1 and TRBJ1-1; no firm D call. The CDR3 totals 11 residues. Trimming shortened V by 8 bases and J by 3 bases, and 7 bases separated the two germline ends. CDR1 and CDR2 from the germline V gene are MGHDK and SYGVNS.

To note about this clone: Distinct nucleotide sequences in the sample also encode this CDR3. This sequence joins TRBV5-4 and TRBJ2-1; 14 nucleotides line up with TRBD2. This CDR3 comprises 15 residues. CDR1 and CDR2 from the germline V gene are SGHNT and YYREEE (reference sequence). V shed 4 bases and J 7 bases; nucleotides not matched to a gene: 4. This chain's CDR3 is CASSPGLAGGNEQFF. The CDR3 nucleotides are TGTGCCAGCAGCCCCGGACTAGCGGGGGGTAATGAGCAGTTCTTC.

CDR3 region: CASSLRQLNNSPLHF. Written as DNA, the CDR3 is TGTGCCAGCAGCCTTCGACAGCTTAATAATTCACCCCTCCACTTT. The gene calls are TRBV21-1 and TRBJ1-6; TRBD1 is the table's D call and was not checked against the DNA. TRBV21-1 is labeled a pseudogene. This CDR3 has 15 residues.

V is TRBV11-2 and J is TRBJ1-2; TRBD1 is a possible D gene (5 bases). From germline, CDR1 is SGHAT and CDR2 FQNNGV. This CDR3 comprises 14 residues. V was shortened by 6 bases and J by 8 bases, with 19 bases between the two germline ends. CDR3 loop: CASSRSGGGWGYTF. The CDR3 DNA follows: TGTGCCAGCAGTAGATCGGGGGGGGGTTGGGGCTACACCTTC.

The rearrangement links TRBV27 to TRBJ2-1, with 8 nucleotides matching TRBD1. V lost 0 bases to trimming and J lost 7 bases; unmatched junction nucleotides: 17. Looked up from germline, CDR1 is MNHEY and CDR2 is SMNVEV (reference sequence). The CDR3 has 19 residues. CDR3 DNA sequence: TGTGCCAGCAGTTTATCGCCTTTCCTCCCCCGGGACAGGTATAATGAGCAGTTCTTC. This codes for CASSLSPFLPRDRYNEQFF.

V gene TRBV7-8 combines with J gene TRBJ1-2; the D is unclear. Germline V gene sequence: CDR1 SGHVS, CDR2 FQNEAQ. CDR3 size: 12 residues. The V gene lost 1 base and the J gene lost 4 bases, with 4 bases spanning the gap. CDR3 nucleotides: TGTGCCAGCAGCTTAGGTAGCTATGGCTACACCTTC. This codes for CASSLGSYGYTF.

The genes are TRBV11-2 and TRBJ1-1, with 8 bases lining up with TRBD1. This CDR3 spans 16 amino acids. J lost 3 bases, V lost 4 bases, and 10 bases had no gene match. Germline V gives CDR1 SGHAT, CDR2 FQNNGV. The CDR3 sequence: CASSSRDRGWDTEAFF. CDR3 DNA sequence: TGTGCCAGCAGCTCGAGAGACAGGGGCTGGGACACTGAAGCTTTCTTT.